Below, 32 T cell receptor beta chains from the same sample are listed, as sequenced in a study of post-analysis software for immune sequencing data. Findings and limits, study-wide: The study found TRBV5-6, TRBV5-1 and TRBV20-1 among four to six TRBV segments more frequent in patients than controls.

The library was made from cDNA and included unique molecular identifiers. One entry per CDR3 protein, called by TCRdb with MiXCR from the PCR reads. The sample has approximately 770,000 distinct CDR3 sequences; just over 45% are singletons. Antigens of these TCRs are unknown. Sequences were obtained from blood. These receptors were obtained from a girl aged 10 to 17 with multiple sclerosis.

The count of this clonotype is one. This chain joins TRBV7-6 and TRBJ2-1; 10 bases fit TRBD2. With 0 bases clipped from V and 0 bases from J, the junction kept 5 bases outside the gene matches. CDR1 SGHVS and CDR2 FNYEAQ come from the germline V gene. The CDR3 is made up of 18 amino acids. The CDR3 nucleotides are TGTGCCAGCAGCTTAGCGGGGGCTAGCGGGAGCTCCTACAATGAGCAGTTCTTC. Protein: CASSLAGASGSSYNEQFF.

CDR3 loop: CASSLTRGRTGELFF. The CDR3 nucleotides read TGTGCCAGCAGTTTGACCAGGGGAAGGACCGGGGAGCTGTTTTTT. The V gene is TRBV28, the J gene TRBJ2-2, with D possibly being TRBD1 (6 bases). The CDR3 runs 15 residues. Trimming left V 3 bases short and J 5 bases short, with 13 bases between. CDR1 and CDR2 (germline): MDHEN, SYDVKM.

The table lists this clonotype with a few counts. This rearrangement joins TRBV15 to TRBJ1-2, with TRBD1 matching 8 bases. V gave up 3 bases and J gave up 6 bases; unmatched junction bases: 6. The CDR3 contains 14 residues. Germline V lookup: CDR1 LNHNV, CDR2 YYDKDF (reference sequence). The CDR3 sequence is CATSSLRGRDGYTF. The DNA of the CDR3 is TGTGCCACCAGCAGTCTCAGGGGGCGGGATGGCTACACCTTC.

J is TRBJ2-7 and V is TRBV5-1; TRBD2 might be the D (6 bases). The V end lost 0 bases, the J end lost 2 bases, and 15 bases lay between the germline ends. CDR3 length: 16 residues. Per germline, CDR1 SGHRS and CDR2 YFSETQ. The CDR3 DNA reads as TGCGCCAGCAGCTTGGGGACGGGAGTAGGGACCTACGAGCAGTACTTC. Translation gives CASSLGTGVGTYEQYF. Full variable domain (missing parts from reference TRBV5-1 and TRBJ2-7): KAGVTQTPRYLIKTRGQQVTLSCSPISGHRSVSWYQQTPGQGLQFLFEYFSETQRNKGNFPGRFSGRQFSNSRSEMNVSTLELGDSALYLCASSLGTGVGTYEQYFGPGTRLTVT.

The chain is built from TRBV6-6 and TRBJ2-7; weak D call: TRBD1 (6 bases). CDR3 size: 13 residues. The germline V gene has CDR1 MNHNY and CDR2 SVGAGI (reference sequence). Trimming shortened V by 5 bases and J by 3 bases, and 11 bases separated the two germline ends. CDR3 amino acids: CASSQQGIYEQYF. The CDR3 DNA sequence: TGTGCCAGCAGTCAGCAGGGGATCTACGAGCAGTACTTC.

This chain links TRBV6-2 or TRBV6-3 with TRBJ2-5; tentatively, D is TRBD2 (5 bases). The V gene lost 2 bases and the J gene lost 2 bases, with 9 bases spanning the gap. The CDR3 loop spans 14 amino acids. Germline values: CDR1 MNHEY, CDR2 SVGEGT. The CDR3 DNA reads as TGTGCCAGCAGTTACCCAACTAGACAAGAGACCCAGTACTTC. It is translated as CASSYPTRQETQYF.

This clonotype came up a few times. J is TRBJ2-1 and V is TRBV9, with 8 bases matching TRBD2. This CDR3 is built from 16 residues. Germline V gene lookup returns CDR1 SGDLS and CDR2 YYNGEE. V lost 1 base to trimming and J lost 0 bases; unmatched junction nucleotides: 3. The CDR3 reads CASSVTGRDSYNEQFF. The CDR3, as DNA: TGTGCCAGCAGCGTAACCGGGAGGGACTCCTACAATGAGCAGTTCTTC.

This clonotype has only a few counts. This chain joins TRBV7-2 and TRBJ2-5, with 9 bases matching TRBD1. TRBJ2-7 explains the end of the DNA better; the J call may be wrong. Germline V lookup: CDR1 SGHTA, CDR2 FQGNSA. The length of the CDR3 is 15 residues. The CDR3 spells CASSLGTGAGYEQYF. CDR3 sequence (DNA): TGTGCCAGCAGCTTAGGGACAGGGGCGGGGTACGAGCAGTACTTC.

This clonotype showed up just once. The chain employs TRBV2 and TRBJ1-5; no clear D gene. This CDR3 contains 12 residues. V dropped 3 bases and J dropped 2 bases, with 2 bases sitting between them. Germline assignment: CDR1 SNHLY and CDR2 FYNNEI. CDR3 residues: CASSEGNQPQHF. The CDR3 DNA reads as TGTGCCAGCAGTGAGGGCAATCAGCCCCAGCATTTT.

The rearrangement links TRBV18 to TRBJ2-7, with TRBD2 matching 8 bases. V was pared by 4 bases and J by 3 bases, with 8 bases of the junction left unmatched. This CDR3 contains 15 residues. Per the germline V gene, CDR1 is KGHSH and CDR2 is LQKENI. In DNA, the CDR3 is TGTGCCAGCTCACGCGAACTAGCGGCGCACTACGAGCAGTACTTC. Its translation is CASSRELAAHYEQYF.

Written as DNA, the CDR3 is TGTGCCACACAAACCGGAGAGACCCAGTACTTC. This translates into CATQTGETQYF. The rearrangement uses TRBV28 and TRBJ2-5, with D unresolved. The CDR3 extends over 11 amino acids. Trimming took 10 bases from V and 4 from J, leaving 10 bases between them. Germline V CDR1 and CDR2: MDHEN, SYDVKM. The entire variable domain, with the rest obtained from reference TRBV28 and TRBJ2-5, is as follows: DVKVTQSSRYLVKRTGEKVFLECVQDMDHENMFWYRQDPGLGLRLIYFSYDVKMKEKGDIPEGYSVSREKKERFSLILESASTNQTSMYLCATQTGETQYFGPGTRLLVL.

This clonotype has more than one count but fewer than ten. The chain uses TRBV9 and TRBJ1-1, with D possibly being TRBD1 (6 bases). V was clipped by 2 bases and J by 1 base, with 15 bases between them. The CDR3 extends over 16 amino acids. From germline, CDR1 is SGDLS and CDR2 YYNGEE. The CDR3 reads CASSVPPLDRNTEAFF. The CDR3 DNA reads as TGTGCCAGCAGCGTCCCACCTCTGGACAGGAACACTGAAGCTTTCTTT.

This chain joins TRBV5-1 and TRBJ2-5; a possible D gene is TRBD2 (5 bases). CDR1 is SGHRS and CDR2 is YFSETQ in the germline V gene. The CDR3 runs 14 residues. V was cut by 0 bases and J by 7 bases, with 13 bases left in between. CDR3 sequence: CASSLAVGGGTQYF. CDR3 nucleotides: TGCGCCAGCAGCTTGGCCGTCGGTGGAGGGACCCAGTACTTC. Supplemented by reference TRBV5-1 and TRBJ2-5, the full variable domain reads KAGVTQTPRYLIKTRGQQVTLSCSPISGHRSVSWYQQTPGQGLQFLFEYFSETQRNKGNFPGRFSGRQFSNSRSEMNVSTLELGDSALYLCASSLAVGGGTQYFGPGTRLLVL.

The chain joins TRBV6-6 to TRBJ2-1, with D unclear. Germline V CDR1 and CDR2: MNHNY, SVGAGI (reference sequence). The CDR3 is 13 residues long. The germline V and J ends were trimmed by 2 bases and 8 bases, with 10 bases remaining between them. The CDR3 bases are TGTGCCAGCAGTTACAACGTCGGCCATGAGCAGTTCTTC. Protein sequence: CASSYNVGHEQFF.

The V and J genes are TRBV10-3 and TRBJ2-1; 9 nucleotides agree with TRBD1. J gave up 4 bases and V 11 bases, and 6 bases lay outside the gene matches. This CDR3 has 13 amino acids. The V gene's germline CDR1 is ENHRY and CDR2 SYGVKD. The CDR3 bases are TGTGCCGTGCGACAGGGGGAATACAATGAGCAGTTCTTC. Protein product: CAVRQGEYNEQFF.

This clonotype was detected a few times. The chain links TRBV7-2 to TRBJ1-2; D remains unclear. V was trimmed by 1 base and J by 6 bases, leaving 9 bases between them. The V gene's germline CDR1 is SGHTA and CDR2 FQGNSA. This CDR3 region has 13 residues. Here the CDR3 DNA reads TGTGCCAGCAGCTTAGATCTGTATGATGGCTACACCTTC. Translation: CASSLDLYDGYTF.

The chain is built from TRBV7-2 and TRBJ1-6, with 8 bases identical to TRBD1. From germline, CDR1 is SGHTA and CDR2 FQGNSA. After removal of 1 base from V and 8 bases from J, the junction contained 7 bases not matched to a gene. The length of the CDR3 is 16 residues. This CDR3 reads CASSLGAGGGHSPLHF. The CDR3 coding sequence is TGTGCCAGCAGCTTAGGTGCAGGGGGCGGACATTCACCCCTCCACTTT.

On this clonotype itself: The junction does not match germline at one end; this may be a read error. This chain uses TRBV24-1 with TRBJ1-4, with D uncertain. The CDR3 has 12 residues. CDR1 is KGHDR and CDR2 is SFDVKD in the germline V gene. CDR3 nucleotides: TGCGCCACCAGTGACGGGCAGGAAAGACTGTTTTTT. Protein: CATSDGQERLFF.

This clonotype was detected only a few times. This sequence joins TRBV7-3 and TRBJ1-2; maybe TRBD1 (5 bases). V shed 0 bases and J shed 4 bases, with 15 bases lying between them. Germline V gene data show CDR1 as SGHTA and CDR2 as FQGTGA. This CDR3 comprises 16 residues. The CDR3 region has the DNA TGTGCCAGCAGCTTAACGTTAGTGGGGGACTCCTATGGCTACACCTTC. Residues: CASSLTLVGDSYGYTF.

V gene TRBV5-1 combines with J gene TRBJ2-1; D remains unclear. Deletions cut 0 bases from V and 3 bases from J, with 7 bases between. This CDR3 spans 14 amino acids. CDR1 and CDR2 from the germline V gene are SGHRS and YFSETQ. In DNA, the CDR3 is TGCGCCAGCAGCTTGGGGCAGAACTACAATGAGCAGTTCTTC. Protein: CASSLGQNYNEQFF.

A note on this clonotype: A much larger clone differs from this one at a single base, so this may be a read error. The rearrangement joins TRBV7-2 to TRBJ2-7, with TRBD1 matching over 7 bases. The CDR3 extends over 14 amino acids. The germline V gene encodes CDR1 SGHTA and CDR2 FQGNSA. The CDR3 reads CACRAGGSSYEQYF. The CDR3 DNA follows: TGTGCCTGCAGAGCAGGGGGTTCCTCCTACGAGCAGTACTTC.

The chain combines TRBV20-1 with TRBJ2-7; D remains ambiguous. The V end was cut by 5 bases, the J end by 5 bases, with 19 bases between. The CDR3 runs to 14 residues. Germline CDR1 DFQATT, CDR2 SNEGSKA (reference sequence). The CDR3 region has the DNA TGCAGTGCTTCAGGATTGTTCCTGGGGAACGAGCAGTACTTC. Translation: CSASGLFLGNEQYF.

This clonotype was observed a handful of times. V and J are TRBV25-1 and TRBJ2-5, with 10 nucleotides matching TRBD1. The J call may be in error: the DNA end matches TRBJ2-7 better. This CDR3 contains 17 residues. Germline V gives CDR1 MGHDK, CDR2 SYGVNS. CDR3 in amino acids: CASSAGTGAPVGREQYF. As DNA, the CDR3 is TGTGCCAGCAGCGCCGGGACAGGGGCACCCGTGGGACGCGAGCAGTACTTC.

A few counts support this clonotype. V is TRBV4-2 and J is TRBJ2-1, with 11 positions matching TRBD2. Looked up from germline, CDR1 is LGHNA and CDR2 is YNFKEQ. This CDR3 region has 19 residues. The V and J ends lost 0 bases and 2 bases, in that order; junction bases with no gene match: 9. The CDR3 is CASSQDTSGRAYAYNEQFF. DNA for the CDR3: TGTGCCAGCAGCCAAGATACTAGCGGGAGAGCCTACGCCTACAATGAGCAGTTCTTC.

Comments on this clonotype: A read error may account for a junction end that differs from germline. J is TRBJ1-4 and V is TRBV7-9; tentative D call: TRBD1 (6 bases). The CDR3 length is 14 residues. Germline CDR1 is SEHNR and CDR2 is FQNEAQ (reference sequence). DNA for the CDR3: TGTTCCAGCAGCCAAAGGGGGTCTAATGAAAAACTGTTTTTT. Translation gives CSSSQRGSNEKLFF.

The chain employs TRBV4-3 and TRBJ2-1; tentative D call: TRBD2 (5 bases). The CDR3 has 18 residues. V lost 1 base, J lost 0 bases, and 16 bases lay in between. Germline loops: CDR1 LGHNA, CDR2 YSLEER. CDR3 sequence reads: CASSQVLPSSSSYNEQFF. The DNA for the CDR3 is TGCGCCAGCAGCCAAGTCTTGCCTAGCTCAAGCTCCTACAATGAGCAGTTCTTC.

The chain uses TRBV12-3 or TRBV12-4 and TRBJ2-5; 14 positions match TRBD2. The CDR3 contains 16 residues. After removal of 5 bases from V and 4 bases from J, the junction contained 6 bases not matched to a gene. CDR3 sequence reads: CASSRGLAGGRETQYF. The CDR3 coding sequence is TGTGCCAGCAGTAGAGGACTAGCGGGAGGCCGAGAGACCCAGTACTTC.

This clonotype was seen more than once but under ten times. V and J are TRBV5-5 and TRBJ1-2, with 9 bases identical to TRBD1. The CDR3 extends over 17 amino acids. After removal of 4 bases from V and 1 base from J, the junction contained 11 bases not matched to a gene. Germline CDR1 is SGHKS and CDR2 is YYEKEE (reference sequence). The CDR3 protein is CASSPGTGTTLNYGYTF. In DNA, the CDR3 is TGTGCCAGCAGCCCCGGGACAGGGACCACCCTTAACTATGGCTACACCTTC.

This sequence joins TRBV2 and TRBJ2-1, with 8 bases identical to TRBD1. This CDR3 is 13 amino acids long. CDR1 and CDR2 (germline): SNHLY, FYNNEI. V was clipped by 6 bases and J by 9 bases; unmatched bases: 7. CDR3 sequence (DNA): TGTGCCAGCAGAGGACAGGGTTGGTTTGAGCAGTTCTTC. Protein product: CASRGQGWFEQFF.

This chain connects TRBV7-3 to TRBJ1-1; weak D call: TRBD1 (6 bases). The CDR3 spans 13 residues. V was pared by 5 bases and J by 11 bases, with 18 bases between. The germline V gene has CDR1 SGHTA and CDR2 FQGTGA. The CDR3 DNA is TGTGCCAGCAGCCCGACCCTGGGGGCCCTGGCTTTCTTT. It encodes CASSPTLGALAFF. Full variable domain (remainder filled in from reference TRBV7-3 and TRBJ1-1): GAGVSQTPSNKVTEKGKYVELRCDPISGHTALYWYRQSLGQGPEFLIYFQGTGAADDSGLPNDRFFAVRPEGSVSTLKIQRTERGDSAVYLCASSPTLGALAFFGQGTRLTVV.

The V call is TRBV9, the J call TRBJ2-3; the D gene is possibly TRBD2 (6 bases). CDR3 length: 18 amino acids. CDR1 and CDR2 (germline): SGDLS, YYNGEE. The V end lost 0 bases, the J end lost 2 bases, and 19 bases lay between the germline ends. The CDR3 DNA reads TGTGCCAGCAGCGTAGGGGTAGGAGGGATGATCAACACAGATACGCAGTATTTT. As protein: CASSVGVGGMINTDTQYF.

The chain is built from TRBV10-3 and TRBJ1-2, with 7 bases lining up with TRBD1. The CDR3 length is 19 residues. Germline V gene sequence: CDR1 ENHRY, CDR2 SYGVKD. J was trimmed by 5 bases and V by 3 bases; bases with no gene match: 21. CDR3 DNA sequence: TGTGCCATCAGTGACCCCCAGAGTATAGGGGGCCCAGGATGGTATGGCTACACCTTC. Translated, it gives CAISDPQSIGGPGWYGYTF.